The entry that follows covers one T cell receptor beta chain sequence. Its antigen is not known. The nonmyeloablative bone marrow transplants came from related graft donors, with transient mixed chimerism. Thawed PBMCs were FACS-sorted into unstimulated CD4+CD25+CD127- regulatory T cells, CD4+CD25- non-regulatory cells, CD4 and CD8 cells. The entry originates in a study of Tregs in tolerant kidney transplant recipients. Points from the study as a whole: For some patients, primers changed over time, blocking nucleotide-level comparison. This study did not directly address biological reproducibility.

V shed 0 bases and J 4 bases; nucleotides not matched to a gene: 5. In germline, CDR1 is SGDLS, CDR2 YYNGEE. The CDR3 is 16 amino acids. Sequencing used immunoSEQ multiplex PCR; TCRdb keeps in-frame clones, though not all of them. The table records around 61,000 clones, approximately 87% of them present only once. The specimen was CD4+ T cells from blood (PBMCs), collected 6 months after the transplant. The receptor was derived from a human patient who received a combined kidney and bone marrow transplant. Some of these T cells may belong to the graft donor. This chain joins TRBV9 and TRBJ1-4; 8 bases line up with TRBD1. The CDR3 DNA sequence: TGTGCCAGCAGCGTAGAGCGAGACAGGGGTAATGAAAAACTGTTTTTT. This gives the protein CASSVERDRGNEKLFF.